These T cell receptor beta chains were read from a single sample in a study of T cell responses to AZD1222 COVID-19 vaccine. Data came from immunoSEQ multiplex PCR; TCRdb stores just in-frame clones and leaves some out. The table has around 120,000 clones, around 88% seen once; the top ten hold approximately 12%. Sequenced material: peripheral blood, taken on day 0 of MenACWY control vaccination. The source of these receptors is an adult in good health. The CDR3 runs from the conserved cysteine through the conserved F or W. A D gene is named only where the DNA matches it firmly. Size is omitted from some rows. Given values are once, few, many or a class for expanded clones.

clone size: .; V gene: TRBV6-5; J gene: TRBJ2-7; D gene: TRBD2; CDR3 protein: CASSREATSSYEQYF; CDR3 DNA: TGTGCCAGCAGCCGGGAGGCCACAAGCTCCTACGAGCAGTACTTC
clone size: .; V gene: TRBV29-1; J gene: TRBJ1-1; D gene: .; CDR3 protein: CSVEGLMNTEAFF; CDR3 DNA: TGCAGCGTTGAGGGCCTCATGAACACTGAAGCTTTCTTT
clone size: once; V gene: TRBV7-9; J gene: TRBJ1-1; D gene: TRBD1; CDR3 protein: CASNYRATGANTEAFF; CDR3 DNA: TGTGCCAGCAACTATAGGGCGACAGGGGCGAACACTGAAGCTTTCTTT
clone size: .; V gene: TRBV9; J gene: TRBJ2-2; D gene: TRBD2; CDR3 protein: CASSVELAGGPSAGELFF; CDR3 DNA: TGTGCCAGCAGCGTAGAACTAGCGGGAGGGCCTTCCGCCGGGGAGCTGTTTTTT
clone size: .; V gene: TRBV5-6; J gene: TRBJ2-7; D gene: .; CDR3 protein: CASSLGAGSYEQYF; CDR3 DNA: TGTGCCAGCAGCTTGGGTGCAGGTTCTTACGAGCAGTACTTC
clone size: .; V gene: TRBV6-1; J gene: TRBJ1-5; D gene: .; CDR3 protein: CASSERTQQPQHF; CDR3 DNA: TGTGCCAGCAGTGAACGGACACAACAGCCCCAGCATTTT
clone size: .; V gene: TRBV29-1; J gene: TRBJ1-2; D gene: .; CDR3 protein: CSVEESGYHGYTF; CDR3 DNA: TGCAGCGTTGAAGAGTCGGGTTATCATGGCTACACCTTC
clone size: .; V gene: TRBV7-3; J gene: TRBJ1-1; D gene: .; CDR3 protein: CASSLSARGNTEAFF; CDR3 DNA: TGTGCCAGCAGCTTAAGTGCCAGGGGTAACACTGAAGCTTTCTTT
clone size: .; V gene: TRBV6-5; J gene: TRBJ2-7; D gene: TRBD2; CDR3 protein: CASSSGLAGGYEQYF; CDR3 DNA: TGTGCCAGCAGTTCGGGACTAGCGGGAGGGTACGAGCAGTACTTC
clone size: .; V gene: TRBV27; J gene: TRBJ1-4; D gene: .; CDR3 protein: CASSFVGIEKLFF; CDR3 DNA: TGTGCCAGCAGTTTTGTAGGGATTGAAAAACTGTTTTTT
clone size: .; V gene: TRBV12-3/TRBV12-4; J gene: TRBJ2-5; D gene: .; CDR3 protein: CASNHREGGAQYF; CDR3 DNA: TGTGCCAGCAATCACAGGGAAGGTGGGGCCCAGTACTTC
clone size: .; V gene: TRBV7-8; J gene: TRBJ2-7; D gene: .; CDR3 protein: CASSQNRDSYEQYF; CDR3 DNA: TGTGCCAGCAGCCAAAACAGAGACAGCTACGAGCAGTACTTC
clone size: .; V gene: TRBV7-3; J gene: TRBJ2-1; D gene: TRBD2; CDR3 protein: CASSRGLVRSNEQFF; CDR3 DNA: TGTGCCAGCAGCCGGGGACTAGTACGGTCCAATGAGCAGTTCTTC
clone size: .; V gene: TRBV7-2; J gene: TRBJ1-2; D gene: .; CDR3 protein: CASSFRQYGYTF; CDR3 DNA: TGTGCCAGCAGTTTTAGACAGTATGGCTACACCTTC
clone size: .; V gene: TRBV29-1; J gene: TRBJ2-7; D gene: .; CDR3 protein: CSVEENYDSQYF; CDR3 DNA: TGCAGCGTTGAAGAAAATTATGACAGTCAGTACTTC
clone size: .; V gene: TRBV4-2; J gene: TRBJ2-1; D gene: TRBD2; CDR3 protein: CASSSGLAGPYNEQFF; CDR3 DNA: TGTGCCAGCAGCTCGGGACTAGCGGGACCCTACAATGAGCAGTTCTTC
clone size: .; V gene: TRBV7-9; J gene: TRBJ2-2; D gene: TRBD2; CDR3 protein: CASSLWLAGAGTGELFF; CDR3 DNA: TGTGCCAGCAGCTTGTGGCTAGCGGGAGCAGGCACCGGGGAGCTGTTTTTT
clone size: .; V gene: TRBV21-1; J gene: TRBJ2-1; D gene: .; CDR3 protein: CASSKTRTSGSASSYNEQFF; CDR3 DNA: TGTGCCAGCAGCAAAACTAGGACTAGCGGGAGCGCCAGCTCCTACAATGAGCAGTTCTTC
clone size: .; V gene: TRBV27; J gene: TRBJ1-3; D gene: .; CDR3 protein: CASSLGPASGNTIYF; CDR3 DNA: TGTGCCAGCAGTTTAGGTCCAGCATCTGGAAACACCATATATTTT
clone size: .; V gene: TRBV27; J gene: TRBJ2-3; D gene: TRBD2; CDR3 protein: CASSLNPSISGDWKDTQYF; CDR3 DNA: TGTGCCAGCAGTTTAAACCCCTCGATCAGCGGGGATTGGAAGGATACGCAGTATTTT
clone size: once; V gene: TRBV2; J gene: TRBJ2-7; D gene: .; CDR3 protein: CASSEALLGGAYEQYF; CDR3 DNA: TGTGCCAGCAGTGAAGCGCTTCTAGGGGGGGCCTACGAGCAGTACTTC
clone size: few; V gene: TRBV14; J gene: TRBJ2-7; D gene: .; CDR3 protein: CASSARAGVNYEQYF; CDR3 DNA: TGTGCCAGCAGCGCCCGAGCGGGCGTTAACTACGAGCAGTACTTC
clone size: .; V gene: TRBV19; J gene: TRBJ1-2; D gene: TRBD1; CDR3 protein: CASSRGTKGTAANYGYTF; CDR3 DNA: TGTGCCAGTAGTCGAGGAACAAAAGGGACAGCAGCTAACTATGGCTACACCTTC
clone size: once; V gene: TRBV7-3; J gene: TRBJ2-1; D gene: TRBD2; CDR3 protein: CASSLAATSGRNEQFF; CDR3 DNA: TGTGCCAGCAGCTTAGCGGCGACTAGCGGGAGGAATGAGCAGTTCTTC
clone size: .; V gene: TRBV7-3; J gene: TRBJ1-3; D gene: .; CDR3 protein: CASSSRDGLFGNTIYF; CDR3 DNA: TGTGCCAGCAGCAGCCGGGACGGATTATTTGGAAACACCATATATTTT
clone size: once; V gene: TRBV6-5; J gene: TRBJ1-3; D gene: .; CDR3 protein: CASSSLINSGNTIYF; CDR3 DNA: TGTGCCAGCAGTTCTCTGATCAACTCTGGAAACACCATATATTTT
clone size: .; V gene: TRBV27; J gene: TRBJ1-4; D gene: .; CDR3 protein: CASSLSGHSLIEKLFF; CDR3 DNA: TGTGCCAGCAGTTTATCGGGACACAGCCTAATAGAAAAACTGTTTTTT
clone size: .; V gene: TRBV30; J gene: TRBJ2-1; D gene: .; CDR3 protein: CAWSRGRAANEQFF; CDR3 DNA: TGTGCCTGGAGCAGGGGGAGGGCCGCCAATGAGCAGTTCTTC
clone size: .; V gene: TRBV19; J gene: TRBJ2-1; D gene: TRBD2; CDR3 protein: CASSLRLAGYNEQFF; CDR3 DNA: TGTGCCAGTAGTCTCCGACTAGCGGGATACAATGAGCAGTTCTTC
clone size: .; V gene: TRBV6-5; J gene: TRBJ2-7; D gene: TRBD2; CDR3 protein: CASSYPGTSAYEQYF; CDR3 DNA: TGTGCCAGCAGTTACCCCGGGACTAGCGCCTACGAGCAGTACTTC
clone size: .; V gene: TRBV6-1; J gene: TRBJ1-5; D gene: .; CDR3 protein: CASSEDQGSGSQPQHF; CDR3 DNA: TGTGCCAGCAGTGAGGATCAGGGTTCCGGCAGTCAGCCCCAGCATTTT
clone size: .; V gene: TRBV6-4; J gene: TRBJ1-2; D gene: .; CDR3 protein: CASSDIRGPKVNGYTF; CDR3 DNA: TGTGCCAGCAGTGACATCCGGGGCCCCAAGGTTAATGGCTACACCTTC
clone size: .; V gene: TRBV6-5; J gene: TRBJ1-1; D gene: .; CDR3 protein: CATSRIGTEAFF; CDR3 DNA: TGTGCCACCTCGAGAATAGGAACTGAAGCTTTCTTT
clone size: .; V gene: TRBV6-5; J gene: TRBJ1-2; D gene: TRBD1; CDR3 protein: CASTGTGGIYGYTF; CDR3 DNA: TGTGCCAGCACGGGGACAGGGGGCATCTATGGCTACACATTC
clone size: .; V gene: TRBV4-1; J gene: TRBJ2-1; D gene: TRBD2; CDR3 protein: CASSQILAVAYEQFF; CDR3 DNA: TGCGCCAGCAGCCAAATTCTAGCGGTCGCGTATGAGCAGTTCTTC
clone size: .; V gene: TRBV9; J gene: TRBJ1-1; D gene: .; CDR3 protein: CASNRDGGMNTEAFF; CDR3 DNA: TGTGCCAGCAACCGGGATGGGGGTATGAACACTGAAGCTTTCTTT
clone size: .; V gene: TRBV4-1; J gene: TRBJ2-1; D gene: TRBD2; CDR3 protein: CASSQIDLGLAGGNEQFF; CDR3 DNA: TGCGCCAGCAGCCAAATAGACCTGGGACTAGCGGGAGGCAATGAGCAGTTCTTC
clone size: .; V gene: TRBV9; J gene: TRBJ1-5; D gene: TRBD1; CDR3 protein: CASAQGVGNQPQHF; CDR3 DNA: TGTGCCAGCGCACAGGGGGTTGGGAATCAGCCCCAGCATTTT
clone size: .; V gene: TRBV10-3; J gene: TRBJ2-7; D gene: .; CDR3 protein: CAISESHEQYF; CDR3 DNA: TGTGCCATCAGTGAGTCCCACGAGCAGTACTTC